This T cell receptor beta chain derives from a study of blood T cell repertoires in COVID-19. Authors' methods: Using reference gene primer amplification, nucleated cell counts were estimated. The data were produced by immunoSEQ multiplex PCR, yet TCRdb's version contains in-frame clones alone and is incomplete. From that table come the V and J calls and clone size; the DNA was used to work out D and trimming. The table lists about 310,000 clones, around nine tenths of them singletons, with approximately 8.8% in the top ten. The CDR3 has 16 residues. V lost 5 bases to trimming and J lost 1 base; unmatched junction nucleotides: 5. Germline V gene data show CDR1 as LGHDT and CDR2 as YNNKEL (reference sequence). Individuals drawn from around 25 US areas were roughly 18 to 89 years old. Clinical history reported by participants formed the basis on which cohorts were assigned. Donors in Cohort 3 counted as recovered after two negative PCRs, clearance, or symptom resolution.

Sequencing was performed on PBMCs or T cells enriched from blood (not recorded which). This receptor was obtained from a woman in her forties who had recovered from COVID-19. V is TRBV3-1 (or the pseudogene TRBV3-2) and J is TRBJ2-5; TRBD2 aligns across 12 bases. The CDR3 bases are TGTGCCAGCAGCAAACGGACTAGCGGGGCCCAAGAGACCCAGTACTTC. As protein: CASSKRTSGAQETQYF.